These 27 T cell receptor beta chains came from one sample sequenced in a study of patients and donors after allogeneic stem cell transplantation. TCRdb reprocessed the RT-PCR reads via MiXCR and lists one record per CDR3 protein. The table includes under 170,000 distinct CDR3 sequences, about two fifths detected once. The sample comprised blood, either unsorted or a sorted T cell fraction (not recorded which). These receptor sequences come from a human donor who was either an allogeneic HSCT recipient or a stem cell or donor lymphocyte infusion donor (not recorded which). It is not recorded whose cells these are; they may come from a transplant donor.

This chain links TRBV28 with TRBJ1-1; D is unclear. The CDR3 is 16 residues long. V lost 2 bases to trimming and J lost 8 bases, with 21 bases between them. Germline V CDR1 and CDR2: MDHEN, SYDVKM. CDR3 sequence reads: CASSLAASGQAGEAFF. The CDR3, as DNA: TGTGCCAGCAGTTTAGCGGCCTCCGGGCAAGCGGGAGAAGCTTTCTTT.

The V and J genes are TRBV30 and TRBJ1-2, with D perhaps matching TRBD1 (5 bases). Trimming pared 1 base from V and 6 bases from J, leaving 6 bases between. The CDR3 extends over 11 amino acids. The germline gives CDR1 GTSNPN, CDR2 SVGIG (reference sequence). The CDR3 nucleotides are TGTGCCTGGAGTGGGGGCCATGGCTACACCTTC. As protein: CAWSGGHGYTF.

The chain combines TRBV20-1 with TRBJ2-1; possible D gene TRBD1, 6 bases. Germline lookup yields CDR1 DFQATT and CDR2 SNEGSKA (reference sequence). With 0 bases removed from V and 9 bases from J, the gap between germline ends came to 18 bases. The CDR3 is 15 amino acids. The CDR3 sequence: CSAREPGQRAGEQFF. The CDR3 DNA reads TGCAGTGCTAGAGAACCGGGACAACGGGCAGGTGAGCAGTTCTTC.

This chain joins TRBV7-2 and TRBJ2-5; no clear D. V was pared by 6 bases and J by 5 bases, with 19 bases between. Germline CDR1 and CDR2: SGHTA and FQGNSA. This CDR3 contains 15 residues. The CDR3 reads CASSPNRASLETQYF. The DNA for the CDR3 is TGTGCCAGCAGTCCTAATCGGGCCTCTTTGGAGACCCAGTACTTC.

The V gene is TRBV4-1, the J gene TRBJ2-7; D is unresolved. Germline loops: CDR1 MGHRA, CDR2 YSYEKL. Trimming left V 0 bases short and J 0 bases short, with 12 bases between. The CDR3 extends over 16 amino acids. The CDR3 nucleotides are TGCGCCAGCAGCCAAGAGGTAAGGACGGACTCCTACGAGCAGTACTTC. Protein: CASSQEVRTDSYEQYF.

The chain is built from TRBV29-1 and TRBJ1-1; 10 nucleotides agree with TRBD1. Germline CDR1 reads SQVTM; CDR2 reads ANQGSEA. CDR3 length equals 14 residues. The V and J ends lost 6 bases and 5 bases, in that order; junction bases with no gene match: 9. CDR3 residues: CSVRWTGGLTEAFF. In DNA form, the CDR3 reads TGCAGCGTCCGCTGGACAGGGGGTTTGACTGAAGCTTTCTTT.

The chain carries TRBV20-1 and TRBJ2-1; TRBD2 matches at 7 bases. Per germline, CDR1 DFQATT and CDR2 SNEGSKA (reference sequence). The CDR3 is 13 residues long. J lost 5 bases, V lost 3 bases, and 4 bases had no gene match. The chain's CDR3 is CSARKGGDNEQFF. The CDR3 DNA is TGCAGTGCTAGGAAGGGAGGGGACAATGAGCAGTTCTTC.

This clonotype was seen only a few times. Written as DNA, the CDR3 is TGCAGTGCTAGGGGAGGGGCTCAGCCCCAGCATTTT. Translating gives CSARGGAQPQHF. V usage is TRBV20-1 and J usage is TRBJ1-5, with D possibly being TRBD1 (5 bases). CDR3 length: 12 amino acids. Trimming took 3 bases from V and 6 from J, leaving 9 bases between them. Germline loops: CDR1 DFQATT, CDR2 SNEGSKA (reference sequence).

The J gene is TRBJ1-1, the V gene TRBV6-5, with D perhaps TRBD1 (6 bases). Germline V gene sequence: CDR1 MNHEY, CDR2 SVGAGI. The germline V and J ends were trimmed by 2 bases and 5 bases, with 12 bases remaining between them. The CDR3 is 14 residues long. This CDR3 is CASSYGGGRTEAFF. CDR3 DNA sequence: TGTGCCAGCAGTTACGGAGGGGGTAGGACTGAAGCTTTCTTT.

The rearrangement links TRBV4-3 to TRBJ2-5; TRBD2 agrees at 8 bases. The CDR3 is 14 amino acids. Germline V CDR1 and CDR2: LGHNA, YSLEER. V shed 0 bases, J shed 4 bases, and the junction held 1 base outside the gene matches. CDR3 sequence (DNA): TGCGCCAGCAGCCAAGATACTAGCGGAGAGACCCAGTACTTC. It translates to CASSQDTSGETQYF.

Only a few counts were recorded for this clonotype. This rearrangement joins TRBV29-1 to TRBJ1-5; tentatively, D is TRBD1 (6 bases). Germline V gene data show CDR1 as SQVTM and CDR2 as ANQGSEA. Trimming took off 5 bases at V and 11 bases at J, with 10 bases between the two ends. This CDR3 spans 10 amino acids. CDR3 protein: CSVPAGAQHF. CDR3 bases: TGCAGCGTTCCCGCAGGGGCCCAGCATTTT.

The J gene is TRBJ1-2, the V gene TRBV30, with D perhaps matching TRBD1 (5 bases). This CDR3 contains 12 residues. Germline V gene data show CDR1 as GTSNPN and CDR2 as SVGIG (reference sequence). Trimming removed 2 bases at V and 8 bases at J, with 12 bases between. CDR3 in amino acids: CAWSPYGAGYTF. The CDR3 DNA follows: TGTGCCTGGAGTCCCTATGGGGCGGGCTACACCTTC.

This clonotype was picked up a small number of times. The J gene is TRBJ1-4, the V gene TRBV7-9, with D possibly being TRBD1 (6 bases). This CDR3 spans 16 amino acids. The germline gives CDR1 SEHNR, CDR2 FQNEAQ (reference sequence). V lost 2 bases and J lost 3, with 13 bases in between. CDR3 loop: CASSLYRVSSNEKLFF. The DNA for the CDR3 is TGTGCCAGCAGCTTATACAGGGTTTCGTCTAATGAAAAACTGTTTTTT.

This chain uses TRBV27 with TRBJ2-3, with D possibly matching TRBD2 (6 bases). This CDR3 is built from 16 residues. V was pared by 8 bases and J by 1 base, with 19 bases between. Germline CDR1 reads MNHEY; CDR2 reads SMNVEV (reference sequence). Here the CDR3 DNA reads TGTGCCAGCCAGTCCACTGTTCCGGGGGGCACAGATACGCAGTATTTT. As protein: CASQSTVPGGTDTQYF.

This chain connects TRBV5-6 to TRBJ2-3; no clear D gene. Germline V gene sequence: CDR1 SGHDT, CDR2 YYEEEE. V lost 6 bases, J lost 5 bases, and 7 bases lay in between. The CDR3 has 11 residues. The chain's CDR3 is CASISRDTQYF. In DNA form, the CDR3 reads TGTGCCAGCATCTCGAGAGATACGCAGTATTTT.

This clonotype was picked up a small number of times. V usage is TRBV9 and J usage is TRBJ2-2, with D perhaps matching TRBD1 or TRBD2 (5 bases each). Trimming cost V 4 bases and J 9 bases, with 13 bases left between them. Germline V gene lookup returns CDR1 SGDLS and CDR2 YYNGEE. CDR3 length: 13 amino acids. The CDR3, as DNA: TGTGCCAGCAGCCCGGGACCGTCCCGGGAGCTGTTTTTT. Its protein product is CASSPGPSRELFF.

The chain uses TRBV12-3 or TRBV12-4 and TRBJ1-5; TRBD1 matches at 8 bases. V was pared by 5 bases and J by 0 bases, with 6 bases of the junction left unmatched. The CDR3 sequence is 16 residues long. The CDR3 DNA reads TGTGCCAGCAGTCCACGGACAGGGTATAGCAATCAGCCCCAGCATTTT. Its protein product is CASSPRTGYSNQPQHF.

The chain combines TRBV5-1 with TRBJ2-1; maybe TRBD2 (7 bases). The CDR3 length is 14 residues. Trimming removed 7 bases from V and 8 bases from J, with 19 bases in between. Per germline, CDR1 SGHRS and CDR2 YFSETQ. Here the CDR3 reads CASARGASDDEQFF. The CDR3 DNA reads as TGCGCCAGCGCCCGGGGGGCCAGTGATGATGAGCAGTTCTTC. The full variable domain, with the rest looked up from reference TRBV5-1 and TRBJ2-1, is KAGVTQTPRYLIKTRGQQVTLSCSPISGHRSVSWYQQTPGQGLQFLFEYFSETQRNKGNFPGRFSGRQFSNSRSEMNVSTLELGDSALYLCASARGASDDEQFFGPGTRLTVL.

The chain combines TRBV12-3 or TRBV12-4 with TRBJ1-2; no firm D call. V dropped 2 bases and J dropped 8 bases, with 12 bases sitting between them. This CDR3 has 13 residues. The DNA for the CDR3 is TGTGCCAGCAGTTTACAGGCTCCTAAGGGCTACACCTTC. This translates into CASSLQAPKGYTF.

The chain has TRBV12-3 or TRBV12-4 and TRBJ2-3; D unclear. CDR3 size: 13 residues. The V gene lost 5 bases and the J gene lost 2 bases, with 8 bases spanning the gap. The DNA for the CDR3 is TGTGCCAGCAGTAACAGTAACACAGATACGCAGTATTTT. This translates into CASSNSNTDTQYF.

There are a few counts of this clonotype. This chain connects TRBV27 to TRBJ1-5; 8 bases fit TRBD1. Germline CDR1 MNHEY, CDR2 SMNVEV (reference sequence). Unmatched junction bases numbered 3, after V lost 2 bases and J lost 6 bases. CDR3 length equals 14 residues. The CDR3 DNA follows: TGTGCCAGCAGTTTACAGGGGGCAGGTCAGCCCCAGCATTTT. This translates into CASSLQGAGQPQHF.

The chain is built from TRBV21-1 and TRBJ2-7. TRBV21-1 is classified as a pseudogene. The CDR3 runs 14 residues. The CDR3 sequence: CASSKRQQPYEQYV. Here the CDR3 DNA reads TGTGCCAGCAGCAAACGGCAACAACCCTACGAGCAGTACGTC.

V and J are TRBV7-3 and TRBJ2-3; 11 bases are shared with TRBD2. The J segment lost 2 bases and the V segment lost 4 bases, leaving 8 bases of the junction unmatched. The length of the CDR3 is 17 residues. CDR1 and CDR2 from the germline V gene are SGHTA and FQGTGA. CDR3 protein: CASSSKATSGVTDTQYF. Here the CDR3 DNA reads TGTGCCAGCAGCTCCAAGGCGACTAGCGGGGTCACAGATACGCAGTATTTT.

This clonotype was recorded a few times. V usage is TRBV12-3 or TRBV12-4 and J usage is TRBJ2-1, with 10 positions matching TRBD2. J lost 7 bases, V lost 5 bases, and 5 bases had no gene match. The CDR3 length is 14 residues. Here the CDR3 DNA reads TGTGCCAGCAGTAGCGGGGGGGCTGAAAATGAGCAGTTCTTC. It translates to CASSSGGAENEQFF.

In this sample, this clonotype turned up many times. The genes are TRBV20-1 and TRBJ1-2; D gene unclear. V gave up 0 bases and J gave up 4 bases, with 12 bases separating them. The CDR3 loop spans 14 amino acids. The germline V gene encodes CDR1 DFQATT and CDR2 SNEGSKA (reference sequence). The CDR3 protein is CSARDWPRGYGYTF. As DNA, the CDR3 is TGCAGTGCTAGAGATTGGCCCCGGGGCTATGGCTACACCTTC.

The V call is TRBV4-3, the J call TRBJ2-7; D may be TRBD2 (6 bases). CDR1 is LGHNA, CDR2 YSLEER, per germline. The CDR3 is 14 amino acids. Trimming took off 1 base at V and 5 bases at J, with 12 bases between the two ends. CDR3 DNA: TGCGCCAGCAGCCAAGCCAGGGAGGTCAACGAGCAGTACTTC. It specifies CASSQAREVNEQYF.

This clonotype has a count of ten or more. V and J are TRBV12-3 or TRBV12-4 and TRBJ1-1; D call uncertain. Trimming cost V 3 bases and J 0 bases, with 14 bases left between them. The CDR3 contains 16 residues. In nucleotides, the CDR3 is TGTGCCAGCAGTTTCTCCTTGGGGATCATGAACACTGAAGCTTTCTTT. Translating it yields CASSFSLGIMNTEAFF.